The 13 T cell receptor beta chains listed next were all sequenced from one sample in a study of blood T cell repertoires in COVID-19. Libraries were prepared by immunoSEQ multiplex PCR; TCRdb keeps only in-frame clonotypes and omits some of them. The data show 250,000 to 350,000 clones, 75% to 90% seen once. The sequenced sample consisted of peripheral blood. Source of these receptors: a woman between 65 and 79 years old with COVID-19, enrolled during active disease.

The rearrangement links TRBV5-6 to TRBJ1-1; no definite D call. V lost 1 base, J lost 8 bases, and 9 bases lay in between. Germline V gene data show CDR1 as SGHDT and CDR2 as YYEEEE. This CDR3 region has 12 residues. The CDR3 region has the DNA TGTGCCAGCAGCTTGTACCCGGGGGAAGCTTTCTTT. Encoded protein: CASSLYPGEAFF.

The genes are TRBV9 and TRBJ1-2, with no clear D. This CDR3 is 16 amino acids long. The germline gives CDR1 SGDLS, CDR2 YYNGEE. Trimming stripped 4 bases from V and 6 bases from J, with 22 bases between. The CDR3 loop reads CASSFTLGREPDGYTF. The CDR3 DNA reads as TGTGCCAGCAGCTTTACCCTCGGGAGAGAACCAGATGGCTACACCTTC.

This clone was seen a single time. The chain carries TRBV4-3 and TRBJ2-7; 10 bases agree with TRBD1. Germline CDR1 is LGHNA and CDR2 is YSLEER. This CDR3 comprises 15 residues. Losses at the gene ends were 2 bases for V and 2 bases for J; bases not matched to a gene: 3. CDR3 in amino acids: CASSQQTGGPYEQYF. Here the CDR3 DNA reads TGCGCCAGCAGCCAACAGACAGGGGGCCCCTACGAGCAGTACTTC.

This chain links TRBV14 with TRBJ2-3; possible D gene TRBD2, 6 bases. V was trimmed by 0 bases and J by 5 bases, leaving 12 bases between them. Germline V gene data show CDR1 as SGHDN and CDR2 as FVKESK. The CDR3 loop spans 15 amino acids. CDR3 residues: CASSQEWGDRDTQYF. DNA of the CDR3: TGTGCCAGCAGCCAAGAATGGGGGGATAGAGATACGCAGTATTTT.

V gene TRBV5-1 combines with J gene TRBJ2-1; 7 bases map to TRBD1. The trim removed 4 bases at V and 0 bases at J, leaving 4 bases unmatched. Germline values: CDR1 SGHRS, CDR2 YFSETQ. The CDR3 totals 15 residues. The CDR3 DNA reads as TGCGCCAGCAGCGCCCGACAGGGCTCCTACAATGAGCAGTTCTTC. Protein sequence: CASSARQGSYNEQFF.

The J gene is TRBJ2-3, the V gene TRBV12-3 or TRBV12-4; D is unclear. Trimming stripped 5 bases from V and 4 bases from J, with 7 bases between. The CDR3 has 12 residues. This CDR3 is CASSRRADTQYF. The CDR3 nucleotides are TGTGCCAGCAGTCGTCGGGCAGATACGCAGTATTTT.

The chain uses TRBV5-1 and TRBJ2-5; no clear D gene. The ends were cut back, 0 bases at V and 1 base at J, with 13 bases in the middle. In germline, CDR1 is SGHRS, CDR2 YFSETQ. CDR3 length: 16 residues. The CDR3 DNA is TGCGCCAGCAGCTTGGCGCCGTTCTCAGGCCAAGAGACCCAGTACTTC. Translated: CASSLAPFSGQETQYF.

V is TRBV5-6 and J is TRBJ2-7, with 10 positions matching TRBD1. Germline values: CDR1 SGHDT, CDR2 YYEEEE. The CDR3 is 14 amino acids. J lost 4 bases, V lost 3 bases, and 4 bases had no gene match. The DNA for the CDR3 is TGTGCCAGCAGCTGGGACAGGGGTCCGTACGAGCAGTACTTC. It yields the protein CASSWDRGPYEQYF.

This chain uses TRBV29-1 with TRBJ2-3, with 7 nucleotides matching TRBD2. Germline values: CDR1 SQVTM, CDR2 ANQGSEA. The CDR3 is 13 residues long. Trimming removed 4 bases from V and 2 bases from J; junction bases left unmatched: 3. Here the CDR3 reads CSVAGTNTDTQYF. Here the CDR3 DNA reads TGCAGCGTTGCAGGGACTAACACAGATACGCAGTATTTT.

CDR3 region: CASSLGPSGQGAYEQYF. In DNA form, the CDR3 reads TGTGCCAGCAGTTTAGGGCCCTCGGGACAGGGGGCTTACGAGCAGTACTTC. The chain recombines TRBV27 with TRBJ2-7, with 12 bases fitting TRBD1. Germline CDR1 is MNHEY and CDR2 is SMNVEV (reference sequence). The CDR3 runs to 17 residues. V lost 2 bases to trimming and J lost 4 bases; unmatched junction nucleotides: 9.

V and J are TRBV29-1 and TRBJ2-7; 8 bases align to TRBD1. This CDR3 is 13 amino acids long. J gave up 0 bases and V 7 bases, and 5 bases lay outside the gene matches. Germline V gives CDR1 SQVTM, CDR2 ANQGSEA. CDR3: CSAGQGPSYEQYF. CDR3 sequence (DNA): TGCAGCGCTGGACAGGGCCCCTCCTACGAGCAGTACTTC.

The V gene is TRBV10-1, the J gene TRBJ1-1; possibly TRBD1 for D (5 bases). Trimming stripped 0 bases from V and 6 bases from J, with 14 bases between. CDR1 WNHNN and CDR2 SYGVQD come from the germline V gene (reference sequence). CDR3 length: 15 residues. The CDR3 DNA is TGCGCCAGCAGTGAGTCGAAGGGAGGGGCACCTGAAGCTTTCTTT. Translated: CASSESKGGAPEAFF.

CDR3 in DNA: TGTGCCAGCAGTCCAGGGACAGGGGAGTCCATATATTTT. It translates to CASSPGTGESIYF. The rearrangement joins TRBV28 to TRBJ1-3; TRBD1 agrees at 10 bases. Germline V gene data show CDR1 as MDHEN and CDR2 as SYDVKM. Trimming cost V 5 bases and J 11 bases; bases outside gene matches: 6. The CDR3 is 13 residues long.